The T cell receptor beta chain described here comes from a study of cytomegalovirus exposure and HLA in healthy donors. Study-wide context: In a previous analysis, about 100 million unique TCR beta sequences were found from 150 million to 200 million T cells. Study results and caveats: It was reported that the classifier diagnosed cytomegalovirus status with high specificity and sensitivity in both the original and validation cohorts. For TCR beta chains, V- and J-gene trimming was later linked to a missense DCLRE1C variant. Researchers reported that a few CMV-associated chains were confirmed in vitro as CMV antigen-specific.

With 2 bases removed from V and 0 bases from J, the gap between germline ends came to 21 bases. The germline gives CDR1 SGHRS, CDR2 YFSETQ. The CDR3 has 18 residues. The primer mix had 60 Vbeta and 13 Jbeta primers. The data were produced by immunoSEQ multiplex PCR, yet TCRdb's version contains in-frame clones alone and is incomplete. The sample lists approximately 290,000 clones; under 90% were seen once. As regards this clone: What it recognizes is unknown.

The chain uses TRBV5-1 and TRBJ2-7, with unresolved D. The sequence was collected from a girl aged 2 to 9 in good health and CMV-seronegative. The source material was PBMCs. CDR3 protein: CASSFTASREISSYEQYF. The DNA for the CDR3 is TGCGCCAGCAGCTTTACGGCTAGTAGAGAAATTTCCTCCTACGAGCAGTACTTC. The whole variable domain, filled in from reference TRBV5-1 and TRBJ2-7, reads KAGVTQTPRYLIKTRGQQVTLSCSPISGHRSVSWYQQTPGQGLQFLFEYFSETQRNKGNFPGRFSGRQFSNSRSEMNVSTLELGDSALYLCASSFTASREISSYEQYFGPGTRLTVT.